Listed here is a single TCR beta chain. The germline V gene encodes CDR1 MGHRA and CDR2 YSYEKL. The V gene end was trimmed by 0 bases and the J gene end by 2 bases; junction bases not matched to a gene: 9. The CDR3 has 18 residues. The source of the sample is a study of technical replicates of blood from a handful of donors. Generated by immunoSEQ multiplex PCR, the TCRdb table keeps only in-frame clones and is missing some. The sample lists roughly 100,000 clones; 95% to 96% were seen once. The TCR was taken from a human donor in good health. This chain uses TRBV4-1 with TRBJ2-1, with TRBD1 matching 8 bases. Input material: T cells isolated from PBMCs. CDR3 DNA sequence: TGCGCCAGCAGCCAAGAGACCCCTCTACAGGGGGCCTACAATGAGCAGTTCTTC. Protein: CASSQETPLQGAYNEQFF.